A selection of T cell receptor beta chains follows, all from one sample in a study of monozygotic twins with inflammatory bowel disease. TCRdb reprocessed the 5' RACE reads, with one entry per CDR3 protein and no DNA. The table for this sample gives about 210,000 distinct CDR3 sequences. The source material was blood. These receptors all come from a human donor with ulcerative colitis or Crohn's disease, or a healthy co-twin of an affected twin (not recorded which). Both conserved end residues are part of each CDR3. The order of the fields is J gene, V gene, CDR3 protein.

>TRBJ1-4|TRBV5-4
CASSLGGYEGVSGKLFF
>TRBJ2-2|TRBV6-1
CASRPPGRLTGELFF
>TRBJ1-6|TRBV7-2
CASSPVRTFGEALHF
>TRBJ1-6|TRBV10-3
CAISDPDRVGNSPLHF
>TRBJ1-4|TRBV5-1
CASSFLTDEKLFF
>TRBJ1-6|TRBV2
CASSERQASSYNSPLHF
>TRBJ2-3|TRBV9
CASSERRGSNTDTQYF
>TRBJ2-1|TRBV5-1
CASSLFGDRNNEQFF
>TRBJ1-6|TRBV12-3/TRBV12-4
CASASGVGYNSPLHF
>TRBJ1-2|TRBV6-1
CAIAPRQLNYGYTF
>TRBJ1-1|TRBV7-8
CASSPRAGVRNTEAFF
>TRBJ2-5|TRBV20-1
CSARNTGVETQYF
>TRBJ1-1|TRBV7-8
CASRLSGTRRNTEAFF
>TRBJ2-3|TRBV7-9
CASSLAEAPLYF
>TRBJ1-3|TRBV18
CASSPMGDSGNTIYF
>TRBJ2-3|TRBV3-1
CASSQEGGGSPDTQYF
>TRBJ2-7|TRBV19
CASSRTVTYEQYF
>TRBJ2-1|TRBV24-1
CATSDPSGGTYNEQFF
>TRBJ1-6|TRBV12-3/TRBV12-4
CASSRQGSSPLHF
>TRBJ2-7|TRBV19
CASSQTAHYEQYF
>TRBJ2-5|TRBV6-1
CASSEDRARETQYF
>TRBJ1-1|TRBV21-1
CASRNGTGMNTEAFF
>TRBJ1-2|TRBV12-3/TRBV12-4
CASSPNTGFGYTF
>TRBJ1-1|TRBV6-5
CASSYRSTGGFQNTEAFF
>TRBJ2-5|TRBV9
CASSVDSGGGETQYF
>TRBJ2-2|TRBV20-1
CSARDRRSTGELFF
>TRBJ2-2|TRBV20-1
CSARHGGAGTGELFF
>TRBJ2-7|TRBV5-4
CASSLVGDRDHEQYF
>TRBJ1-2|TRBV20-1
CSASDRYGYTF
>TRBJ2-2|TRBV12-3/TRBV12-4
CASSLPGQVRSGELFF
>TRBJ2-7|TRBV18
CASSDYYEQYF
>TRBJ1-4|TRBV12-3/TRBV12-4
CASSFGTGVEKLFF
>TRBJ2-3|TRBV5-1
CASSLGIGRDTQYF
>TRBJ1-6|TRBV7-8
CASSLFTFNSPLHF
>TRBJ2-1|TRBV7-2
CASSLRTGSYNEQFF
>TRBJ1-2|TRBV5-1
CASSLANELDSYTF
>TRBJ2-3|TRBV6-4
CASSDSEGADTQYF
>TRBJ2-5|TRBV20-1
CSAREDIQETQYF
>TRBJ1-2|TRBV7-2
CASSLTGTPVGYGYTF
>TRBJ2-3|TRBV7-9
CASSPSWDSQGDTQYF
>TRBJ2-7|TRBV20-1
CSATGLAESYEQYF
>TRBJ2-4|TRBV5-4
CASSPGQAIAKNIQYF
>TRBJ1-6|TRBV5-1
CASSLGQGGNSPLHF
>TRBJ1-4|TRBV20-1
CSVGTAATNEKLFF
>TRBJ1-1|TRBV11-2
CASSPGQGVAEAFF
>TRBJ2-7|TRBV12-3/TRBV12-4
CASSFGGYEQYF
>TRBJ2-3|TRBV15
CATSRDHQGTDTQYF
>TRBJ2-2|TRBV5-1
CASSFGSGQLTGELFF
>TRBJ2-1|TRBV19
CASQGNSYNEQFF
>TRBJ1-4|TRBV20-1
CSVRRTGDGKLFF
>TRBJ2-7|TRBV20-1
CSATLLGGPLERYEQYF
>TRBJ2-3|TRBV10-3
CAIRLTGAGTDTQYF
>TRBJ2-1|TRBV4-1
CASRGQGAAEQFF
>TRBJ2-3|TRBV25-1
CASRLAGQEGTQYF
>TRBJ1-2|TRBV12-3/TRBV12-4
CASSGWEANYGYTF
>TRBJ2-5|TRBV7-9
CASSYSGISRETQYF
>TRBJ1-2|TRBV5-1
CASSERGPSYGYTF
>TRBJ2-7|TRBV7-9
CASSAGTGDYEQYF
>TRBJ1-4|TRBV5-1
CARRGGGGNEKLFF